Sequencing of this TCR beta chain was carried out in a study of cytomegalovirus exposure and HLA in healthy donors. Broader study findings: Both high specificity and high sensitivity reportedly marked the classifier's diagnosis of cytomegalovirus status.

Likely unrecorded immune exposures existed in these nominally healthy donors. Germline CDR1 is MNHEY and CDR2 is SMNVEV (reference sequence). CDR3 length: 15 residues. The germline V and J ends were trimmed by 2 bases and 6 bases, with 16 bases remaining between them. The PCR had 60 Vbeta and 13 Jbeta primers. TCRdb's table, derived via immunoSEQ multiplex PCR, lists solely in-frame clones and lacks some. The sample lists approximately 170,000 clones; more than 65% were seen once. Notes on this clone: Its antigen is still unknown.

The TCR sequence derives from a young man in good health and CMV-seropositive. V is TRBV27 and J is TRBJ2-5, with D possibly being TRBD2 (6 bases). The sequenced sample consisted of PBMCs. This CDR3 is CASSLGFRDFKTQYF. The CDR3 nucleotides read TGTGCCAGCAGTTTAGGGTTCAGGGACTTTAAGACCCAGTACTTC.